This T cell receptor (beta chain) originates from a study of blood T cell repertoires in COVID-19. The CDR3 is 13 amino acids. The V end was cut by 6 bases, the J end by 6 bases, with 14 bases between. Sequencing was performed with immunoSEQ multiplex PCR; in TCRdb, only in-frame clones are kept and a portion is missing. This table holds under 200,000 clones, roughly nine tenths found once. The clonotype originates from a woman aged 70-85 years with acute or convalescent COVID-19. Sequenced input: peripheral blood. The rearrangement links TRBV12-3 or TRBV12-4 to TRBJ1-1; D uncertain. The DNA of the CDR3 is TGTGCCAGCAGCGCACGGGTTGGGTCTGAAGCTTTCTTT. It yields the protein CASSARVGSEAFF.